This TCR beta chain originates from a study of human T cells and chemical hapten exposure. Turning to the study itself: TCR yields per sample varied, mainly owing to small pooled library volume differences.

The sample's time point: patch test 1, 2 weeks after DPC sensitization. The treatment: therapeutic diphenylcyclopropenone sensitization with weekly scalp DPC. Every donor had alopecia and was 18 to 70 years old; all were suitable for DPC. Per the germline V gene, CDR1 is KGHSH and CDR2 is LQKENI. The CDR3 totals 13 residues. Trimming cost V 3 bases and J 4 bases, with 9 bases left between them. TCRdb ran MiXCR on the RACE reads and lists one entry per CDR3 protein. The data contain roughly 180,000 distinct CDR3 sequences, 20% to 25% of them singletons. This clonotype was detected only a few times. The source is a woman between 50 and 59 years old with alopecia areata. Some clones in this sample may be carry-over from other donors' samples. Sample: whole blood, taken in connection with sensitization to the hapten diphenylcyclopropenone (DPC). V usage is TRBV18 and J usage is TRBJ2-5; D gene unclear. CDR3 DNA: TGTGCCAGCTCACCGAGTAGTCCAGAGACCCAGTACTTC. Translation: CASSPSSPETQYF. Based on the CDR3 plus reference TRBV18 and TRBJ2-5, the full variable domain is NAGVMQNPRHLVRRRGQEARLRCSPMKGHSHVYWYRQLPEEGLKFMVYLQKENIIDESGMPKERFSAEFPKEGPSILRIQQVVRGDSAAYFCASSPSSPETQYFGPGTRLLVL.